Below, 17 T cell receptor beta chains from the same sample are listed, as sequenced in a study of T-cell reconstitution after alpha-beta-depleted transplantation in children. Unique molecular identifiers were used in preparing the TCRbeta library. TCRdb analysed the PCR reads with MiXCR anew, one entry per CDR3 protein. The data hold around 490,000 distinct CDR3 sequences, with about an eighth observed a single time. Sequencing was performed on PBMCs, mostly from graft donor cells, taken 180 days after TCRalphabeta/CD19-depleted stem cell transplant. All receptors derive from a female patient under 10 years old who had a stem cell transplant for aplastic anemia, so the T cells may come from the graft donor.

This clonotype was observed many times. This rearrangement joins TRBV7-9 to TRBJ2-7; 9 bases align to TRBD2. The CDR3 consists of 12 residues. Germline CDR1 and CDR2: SEHNR and FQNEAQ (reference sequence). The CDR3 spells CASSSAPGLANV. The CDR3 nucleotides read TGTGCCAGCAGCTCGGCACCGGGACTAGCTAATGTC.

This clonotype was seen a handful of times. The rearrangement joins TRBV7-6 to TRBJ1-5; D may be TRBD1 (5 bases). Trimming pared 1 base from V and 5 bases from J, leaving 9 bases between. The CDR3 contains 14 residues. From germline, CDR1 is SGHVS and CDR2 FNYEAQ. CDR3 in DNA: TGTGCCAGCAGCTTAGAGTCAGGGTATCAGCCCCAGCATTTT. Amino acids: CASSLESGYQPQHF. The whole variable domain, remainder taken from reference TRBV7-6 and TRBJ1-5, is GAGVSQSPRYKVTKRGQDVALRCDPISGHVSLYWYRQALGQGPEFLTYFNYEAQQDKSGLPNDRFSAERPEGSISTLTIQRTEQRDSAMYRCASSLESGYQPQHFGDGTRLSIL.

This chain joins TRBV7-9 and TRBJ2-1; D might be TRBD1 or TRBD2, each matching 5 bases. Per germline, CDR1 SEHNR and CDR2 FQNEAQ (reference sequence). Trimming took off 5 bases at V and 9 bases at J, with 17 bases between the two ends. There are 14 residues in the CDR3. CDR3 in DNA: TGTGCCAGCAGCACCACCCCCAGGGCGGGTGAGCAGTTCTTC. Amino acid sequence: CASSTTPRAGEQFF.

This chain links TRBV29-1 with TRBJ1-3; the D gene is possibly TRBD1 (5 bases). The CDR3 totals 13 residues. V lost 2 bases to trimming and J lost 1 base, with 6 bases between them. Germline lookup yields CDR1 SQVTM and CDR2 ANQGSEA. CDR3 in amino acids: CSVEYRSGNTIYF. CDR3 bases: TGCAGCGTTGAATACAGGTCTGGAAACACCATATATTTT. Filled out from reference TRBV29-1 and TRBJ1-3, the complete variable domain reads SAVISQKPSRDICQRGTSLTIQCQVDSQVTMMFWYRQQPGQSLTLIATANQGSEATYESGFVIDKFPISRPNLTFSTLTVSNMSPEDSSIYLCSVEYRSGNTIYFGEGSWLTVV.

A few counts support this clonotype. The genes are TRBV7-2 and TRBJ2-3, with a tentative D call TRBD2 (6 bases). The V end lost 4 bases, the J end lost 1 base, and 15 bases lay between the germline ends. Germline V lookup: CDR1 SGHTA, CDR2 FQGNSA. CDR3 length: 16 residues. CDR3: CASSSKTRTGTDTQYF. CDR3 in DNA: TGTGCCAGCAGCTCGAAGACTAGGACGGGCACAGATACGCAGTATTTT.

This chain joins TRBV11-3 and TRBJ1-6; D ambiguous. CDR3 length equals 14 residues. CDR1 and CDR2 (germline): SGHNT, YENEEA. V was shortened by 2 bases and J by 5 bases, with 7 bases between the two germline ends. DNA of the CDR3: TGTGCCAGCAGCTTACACGGCAATAATTCACCCCTCCACTTT. Amino acid sequence: CASSLHGNNSPLHF.

As DNA, the CDR3 is TGCAGTGCTGCCGCCCTAGCGGTCCGTGTGGATGAGCAGTTCTTC. Protein: CSAAALAVRVDEQFF. V usage is TRBV20-1 and J usage is TRBJ2-1; 7 bases agree with TRBD2. V shed 5 bases, J shed 8 bases, and the junction held 15 bases outside the gene matches. The CDR3 runs 15 residues. Germline CDR1 and CDR2: DFQATT and SNEGSKA (reference sequence).

This sequence joins TRBV5-4 and TRBJ2-4; 7 nucleotides line up with TRBD1. The CDR3 is 16 residues long. V trimming: 4 bases; J trimming: 3 bases; junction bases outside the gene matches: 10. CDR1 SGHNT and CDR2 YYREEE come from the germline V gene (reference sequence). CDR3 DNA sequence: TGTGCCAGCAGCGGTACTGACAGGGAAGGCAAAAACATTCAGTACTTC. It specifies CASSGTDREGKNIQYF. Supplemented by reference TRBV5-4 and TRBJ2-4, the full variable domain reads ETGVTQSPTHLIKTRGQQVTLRCSSQSGHNTVSWYQQALGQGPQFIFQYYREEENGRGNFPPRFSGLQFPNYSSELNVNALELDDSALYLCASSGTDREGKNIQYFGAGTRLSVL.

The genes are TRBV6-2 or TRBV6-3 and TRBJ1-5; TRBD1 matches 7 bases. Per germline, CDR1 MNHEY and CDR2 SVGEGT. CDR3 length: 16 amino acids. V lost 7 bases to trimming and J lost 7 bases; unmatched junction nucleotides: 16. The CDR3 sequence: CASTDGATGSHQPQHF. CDR3 in DNA: TGTGCCAGCACCGACGGGGCGACAGGGTCACACCAGCCCCAGCATTTT.

This clonotype was seen a handful of times. This chain connects TRBV12-3 or TRBV12-4 to TRBJ1-6; a possible D gene is TRBD1 (6 bases). The CDR3 runs to 16 residues. Between the trimmed V and J ends, which lost 7 bases and 0 bases, there was a span of 13 bases. CDR3 sequence (DNA): TGTGCCAGCATTGAGACAGGCCGCTCCTATAATTCACCCCTCCACTTT. Its translation: CASIETGRSYNSPLHF.

The chain combines TRBV12-3 or TRBV12-4 with TRBJ2-4, with TRBD2 as a possible D gene (5 bases). V was trimmed by 10 bases and J by 16 bases, leaving 20 bases between them. The CDR3 covers 11 residues. CDR3 nucleotide sequence: TGTGCCACCCTAAGGGCCGGGAAGACTTACTTC. This translates into CATLRAGKTYF.

The V gene is TRBV4-2, the J gene TRBJ2-7; possibly TRBD2 for D (6 bases). V dropped 3 bases and J dropped 2 bases, with 14 bases sitting between them. This CDR3 has 15 amino acids. Looked up from germline, CDR1 is LGHNA and CDR2 is YNFKEQ. This chain's CDR3 is CASSHRPSAAYEQYF. The DNA of the CDR3 is TGTGCCAGCAGCCACAGACCTAGCGCTGCCTACGAGCAGTACTTC.

The CDR3 nucleotides read TGCAGCGGGGGATCGTCGAACACTGAAGCTTTCTTT. Translating gives CSGGSSNTEAFF. The chain uses TRBV29-1 and TRBJ1-1; no clear D gene. V was pared by 7 bases and J by 1 base, with 10 bases between. CDR1 and CDR2 (germline): SQVTM, ANQGSEA. The CDR3 extends over 12 amino acids.

This clonotype appeared a few times. This chain uses TRBV7-9 with TRBJ2-5; TRBD1 agrees at 7 bases. Germline CDR1 is SEHNR and CDR2 is FQNEAQ (reference sequence). V dropped 10 bases and J dropped 3; count of bases not matched to a gene: 11. The CDR3 is made up of 14 amino acids. The CDR3 loop is CATPPGTAKETQYF. The CDR3 DNA is TGTGCCACCCCACCCGGGACAGCAAAAGAGACCCAGTACTTC.

This clonotype was detected many times. This rearrangement joins TRBV5-1 to TRBJ2-1; 10 nucleotides align to TRBD2. V lost 5 bases and J lost 9; bases outside the gene matches: 5. Germline loops: CDR1 SGHRS, CDR2 YFSETQ. The CDR3 has 13 amino acids. The CDR3 DNA reads TGCGCCAGCAGTCCTAGCGGGAGTGGTGAGCAGTTCTTC. The encoded protein is CASSPSGSGEQFF.

This clonotype was detected a few times. The chain combines TRBV29-1 with TRBJ1-1; 7 bases are a match to TRBD1. The CDR3 loop spans 13 amino acids. V shed 6 bases, J shed 1 base, and the junction held 5 bases outside the gene matches. Germline CDR1 is SQVTM and CDR2 is ANQGSEA. CDR3 sequence: CSVQTGKNTEAFF. The CDR3 region has the DNA TGCAGCGTGCAGACAGGGAAGAACACTGAAGCTTTCTTT. The full variable domain, its missing parts supplied by reference TRBV29-1 and TRBJ1-1, is SAVISQKPSRDICQRGTSLTIQCQVDSQVTMMFWYRQQPGQSLTLIATANQGSEATYESGFVIDKFPISRPNLTFSTLTVSNMSPEDSSIYLCSVQTGKNTEAFFGQGTRLTVV.

A few counts support this clonotype. J is TRBJ1-2 and V is TRBV7-2; possibly TRBD1 for D (6 bases). From germline, CDR1 is SGHTA and CDR2 FQGNSA. V dropped 2 bases and J dropped 6 bases, with 16 bases sitting between them. The CDR3 has 15 residues. For the CDR3, the DNA is TGTGCCAGCAGCTTATTGGTTGACAGGAAGCATGGCTACACCTTC. Its protein product is CASSLLVDRKHGYTF.